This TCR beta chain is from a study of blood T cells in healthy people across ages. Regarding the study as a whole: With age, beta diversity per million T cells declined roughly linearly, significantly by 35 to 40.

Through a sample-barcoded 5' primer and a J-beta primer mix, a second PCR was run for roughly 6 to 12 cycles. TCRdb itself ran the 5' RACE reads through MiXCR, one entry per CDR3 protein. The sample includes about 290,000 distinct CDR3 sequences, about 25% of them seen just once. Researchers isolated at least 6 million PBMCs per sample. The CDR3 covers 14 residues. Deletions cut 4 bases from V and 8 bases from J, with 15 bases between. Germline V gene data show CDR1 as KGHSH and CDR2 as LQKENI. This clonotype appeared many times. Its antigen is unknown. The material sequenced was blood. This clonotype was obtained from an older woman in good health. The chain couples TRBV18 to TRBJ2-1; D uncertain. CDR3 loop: CASSRQHVSDEQFF. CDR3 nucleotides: TGTGCCAGCTCACGGCAACACGTTTCAGATGAGCAGTTCTTC. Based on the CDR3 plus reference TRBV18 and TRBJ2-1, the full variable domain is NAGVMQNPRHLVRRRGQEARLRCSPMKGHSHVYWYRQLPEEGLKFMVYLQKENIIDESGMPKERFSAEFPKEGPSILRIQQVVRGDSAAYFCASSRQHVSDEQFFGPGTRLTVL.